This TCR beta chain was sequenced for a study of tumor-infiltrating lymphocytes in glioblastoma multiforme. TCR beta libraries were built from RNA through three nested multiplex PCR rounds using modified ARM-PCR. TCRB cDNA was made from approximately 0.5 ug total RNA. Unique molecular identifiers were not described for the libraries. MiXCR, applied by TCRdb to the multiplex PCR reads, yields one record per CDR3 protein. The sample consists of nearly 20,000 distinct CDR3 sequences, roughly 68% of them appearing once. This CDR3 comprises 13 residues. Germline V gene sequence: CDR1 DFQATT, CDR2 SNEGSKA (reference sequence). This clonotype came up once. Its target is unknown. The germline gene is not matched at one end of the junction; a read error may be the cause. Regarding the study as a whole: The TCR and somatic mutation analysis included just one glioblastoma patient. RNA-based TCR sequencing may distort clone frequencies, since cells carry unequal TCR transcript numbers.

The sequence was obtained from a male donor with glioblastoma. The gene calls are TRBV20-1 and TRBJ2-1, with 8 bases that match TRBD2. The source material was peripheral blood. The CDR3 bases are TGCAGTGCTGCCAGCGGGAGTGTGAATGGGCAGTTCTTC. Its protein product is CSAASGSVNGQFF.